The 17 T cell receptor beta chains given below trace back to one sample, sequenced in a study of brain T cells in children with intractable seizures. TCRdb keeps only in-frame clones here, not all; method: immunoSEQ multiplex PCR. The sample includes a few hundred thousand clones, 93% seen only once; the top ten take 5% to 7%. Time point defined: blood from clinic visit 5 months post-surgery; TSC patient then seizure free. The specimen was peripheral blood, collected more than 4 months after surgery. These TCRs come from a boy under two years old with tuberous sclerosis and intractable seizures.

This rearrangement joins TRBV7-2 to TRBJ2-1; 10 bases are shared with TRBD1. Germline values: CDR1 SGHTA, CDR2 FQGNSA. This CDR3 region has 15 residues. The V gene end was trimmed by 4 bases and the J gene end by 5 bases; junction bases not matched to a gene: 5. The CDR3 spells CASSSDRGRNNEQFF. The CDR3 coding sequence is TGTGCCAGCAGCTCGGACAGGGGGAGGAACAATGAGCAGTTCTTC.

The chain has TRBV4-1 and TRBJ1-1; no clear D. This CDR3 spans 14 amino acids. Trimming left V 1 base short and J 11 bases short, with 17 bases between. The V gene's germline CDR1 is MGHRA and CDR2 YSYEKL. CDR3 region: CASSQVISDRAAFF. CDR3 DNA: TGCGCCAGCAGCCAAGTTATTTCGGACCGAGCGGCTTTCTTT.

The chain uses TRBV7-3 and TRBJ2-7, with 9 positions matching TRBD2. This CDR3 region has 15 residues. The junction had 5 bases not matched to a gene; V was cut back by 1 base and J by 4 bases. CDR1 is SGHTA, CDR2 FQGTGA, per germline. The CDR3 region has the DNA TGTGCCAGCAGCTTAATGGCGGGGGGGCCATACGAGCAGTACTTC. It translates to CASSLMAGGPYEQYF.

V usage is TRBV3-1 (or the pseudogene TRBV3-2) and J usage is TRBJ1-2; 7 bases align to TRBD1. Germline V gene lookup returns CDR1 LGHDT and CDR2 YNNKEL (reference sequence). Trimming removed 4 bases from V and 2 bases from J; junction bases left unmatched: 10. This CDR3 has 16 amino acids. The DNA of the CDR3 is TGTGCCAGCAGCCCGAGACAGGGCCGGGGCAACTATGGCTACACCTTC. Protein product: CASSPRQGRGNYGYTF.

The V gene is TRBV7-9, the J gene TRBJ2-1, with D possibly matching TRBD1 (6 bases). V lost 2 bases, J lost 0 bases, and 8 bases lay in between. The germline V gene has CDR1 SEHNR and CDR2 FQNEAQ (reference sequence). This CDR3 region has 15 residues. CDR3 region: CASSLQGSSYNEQFF. CDR3 sequence (DNA): TGTGCCAGCAGCTTACAGGGGAGCTCCTACAATGAGCAGTTCTTC. The variable domain in full, with the rest retrieved from reference TRBV7-9 and TRBJ2-1, is DTGVSQNPRHKITKRGQNVTFRCDPISEHNRLYWYRQTLGQGPEFLTYFQNEAQLEKSRLLSDRFSAERPKGSFSTLEIQRTEQGDSAMYLCASSLQGSSYNEQFFGPGTRLTVL.

The rearrangement uses TRBV11-1 and TRBJ2-7; unclear D gene. The CDR3 has 14 amino acids. With 3 bases removed from V and 2 bases from J, the gap between germline ends came to 11 bases. Germline V gene lookup returns CDR1 SGHAT and CDR2 FQDESV (reference sequence). CDR3 nucleotide sequence: TGTGCCAGCAGCTTTGAAGGGCAGACCTACGAGCAGTACTTC. It translates to CASSFEGQTYEQYF.

V gene TRBV15 combines with J gene TRBJ2-7, with 7 bases matching TRBD2. The CDR3 spans 14 residues. J gave up 3 bases and V 2 bases, and 4 bases lay outside the gene matches. The germline V gene encodes CDR1 LNHNV and CDR2 YYDKDF (reference sequence). The CDR3 sequence is CATSRSGGGYEQYF. The DNA of the CDR3 is TGTGCCACCAGCAGATCGGGGGGTGGCTACGAGCAGTACTTC.

This clone turned up a few times. The chain links TRBV4-2 to TRBJ1-2; D call uncertain. The ends were cut back, 0 bases at V and 1 base at J, with 9 bases in the middle. CDR1 LGHNA and CDR2 YNFKEQ come from the germline V gene. CDR3 length: 15 amino acids. CDR3 DNA: TGTGCCAGCAGCCAAGACCCCGACGGTAACTATGGCTACACCTTC. Protein sequence: CASSQDPDGNYGYTF.

Of note for this clone: The same CDR3 can be traced to other DNA sequences in this sample. The chain employs TRBV7-9 and TRBJ1-1; D ambiguous. CDR3 size: 13 residues. V shed 4 bases and J shed 5 bases, with 11 bases lying between them. Germline loops: CDR1 SEHNR, CDR2 FQNEAQ (reference sequence). Here the CDR3 DNA reads TGTGCCAGCAGCTCCCCCGGTGGGACTGAAGCTTTCTTT. Translation gives CASSSPGGTEAFF.

This rearrangement joins TRBV7-9 to TRBJ1-2; a weak D match, TRBD1 (5 bases). Germline V gives CDR1 SEHNR, CDR2 FQNEAQ (reference sequence). The CDR3 contains 13 residues. Trimming stripped 1 base from V and 8 bases from J, with 11 bases between. The CDR3, as DNA: TGTGCCAGCAGCTTAGAGTCGGGGCCCGGCTACACCTTC. Its protein is CASSLESGPGYTF.

J is TRBJ1-3 and V is TRBV3-1 (or the pseudogene TRBV3-2), with D hard to call. The germline V gene has CDR1 LGHDT and CDR2 YNNKEL (reference sequence). CDR3 length: 15 amino acids. V shed 0 bases and J shed 3 bases, with 9 bases lying between them. CDR3 DNA sequence: TGTGCCAGCAGCCAAGACACAGTGGATGGAAACACCATATATTTT. It specifies CASSQDTVDGNTIYF.

The genes are TRBV9 and TRBJ1-2, with TRBD1 as a possible D gene (6 bases). Germline values: CDR1 SGDLS, CDR2 YYNGEE. CDR3 length: 12 residues. V was cut by 3 bases and J by 6 bases, with 9 bases left in between. Here the CDR3 reads CASSGRGDGYTF. DNA of the CDR3: TGTGCCAGCAGCGGCAGGGGAGATGGCTACACCTTC.

CDR3 sequence reads: CATSRGRGLYYGYTF. The DNA for the CDR3 is TGTGCCACCAGCAGAGGCAGGGGGCTCTACTATGGCTACACCTTC. The J gene is TRBJ1-2, the V gene TRBV15, with TRBD1 matching over 8 bases. CDR3 size: 15 residues. Trimming removed 1 base from V and 3 bases from J; junction bases left unmatched: 4. Germline CDR1 and CDR2: LNHNV and YYDKDF (reference sequence).

The chain is built from TRBV7-3 and TRBJ1-1; D call uncertain. This CDR3 comprises 11 residues. Per the germline V gene, CDR1 is SGHTA and CDR2 is FQGTGA. The V gene lost 10 bases and the J gene lost 3 bases, with 9 bases spanning the gap. CDR3 coding DNA: TGTGCCAACCCGATGGACACTGAAGCTTTCTTT. Translated: CANPMDTEAFF. The full variable domain, in which reference TRBV7-3 and TRBJ1-1 provide the parts outside the CDR3, is GAGVSQTPSNKVTEKGKYVELRCDPISGHTALYWYRQSLGQGPEFLIYFQGTGAADDSGLPNDRFFAVRPEGSVSTLKIQRTERGDSAVYLCANPMDTEAFFGQGTRLTVV.

The chain links TRBV4-1 to TRBJ2-7; TRBD2 might be the D (6 bases). Germline CDR1 is MGHRA and CDR2 is YSYEKL. This CDR3 comprises 17 residues. V lost 0 bases to trimming and J lost 1 base, with 16 bases between them. CDR3 sequence (DNA): TGCGCCAGCAGCCAAGATCCTAGACGGGGGATTTCCTACGAGCAGTACTTC. Protein sequence: CASSQDPRRGISYEQYF.

A single count supports this clone. The chain recombines TRBV11-3 with TRBJ2-6, with D hard to call. V was cut by 1 base and J by 2 bases, with 6 bases left in between. This CDR3 has 15 amino acids. Germline CDR1 SGHNT, CDR2 YENEEA. The CDR3 region has the DNA TGTGCCAGCAGCTTAGTAGGGACTGGGGCCAACGTCCTGACTTTC. Residues: CASSLVGTGANVLTF.

The chain uses TRBV5-1 and TRBJ1-1, with TRBD1 matching over 8 bases. The V gene's germline CDR1 is SGHRS and CDR2 YFSETQ. This CDR3 contains 14 residues. J gave up 0 bases and V 5 bases, and 3 bases lay outside the gene matches. The CDR3 nucleotides read TGCGCCAGCAGTTACAGGGGGTTGAACACTGAAGCTTTCTTT. Protein: CASSYRGLNTEAFF. Full variable domain (missing parts from reference TRBV5-1 and TRBJ1-1): KAGVTQTPRYLIKTRGQQVTLSCSPISGHRSVSWYQQTPGQGLQFLFEYFSETQRNKGNFPGRFSGRQFSNSRSEMNVSTLELGDSALYLCASSYRGLNTEAFFGQGTRLTVV.